This passage covers 14 T cell receptor beta chains from one sample sequenced in a study of tumor-infiltrating lymphocytes in glioblastoma multiforme. TCR beta libraries were built from RNA through three nested multiplex PCR rounds using modified ARM-PCR. TCRdb reanalysed the multiplex PCR reads using MiXCR and keeps one entry per CDR3 protein. The sample consists of almost 15,000 distinct CDR3 sequences, roughly 74% of them appearing once. Sequencing was done on a sample of brain tumor tissue. These receptors were collected from a male donor with glioblastoma.

As for this clonotype: Germline and junction disagree at one end, which may indicate a read error. The genes are TRBV20-1 and TRBJ2-3; either TRBD1 or TRBD2 may fit D (5 bases each). Germline CDR1 and CDR2: DFQATT and SNEGSKA (reference sequence). CDR3 size: 13 residues. CDR3 sequence reads: CSIRRGAWDTKYF. CDR3 DNA sequence: TGCAGCATCCGGAGAGGGGCATGGGATACGAAGTATTTT.

Comments on this clonotype: A much larger clonotype is one base distant, so this may be a read error. The chain joins TRBV19 to TRBJ1-1, with D possibly being TRBD1 (5 bases). Germline V gene lookup returns CDR1 LNHDA and CDR2 SQIVND (reference sequence). This CDR3 has 14 residues. The ends were cut back, 6 bases at V and 4 bases at J, with 15 bases in the middle. The CDR3 nucleotides read TGTGCCAGTAGCGTTCATGGGGGGAGCACTGAAGCTTTCTTT. Translation gives CASSVHGGSTEAFF. Filled out from reference TRBV19 and TRBJ1-1, the complete variable domain reads DGGITQSPKYLFRKEGQNVTLSCEQNLNHDAMYWYRQDPGQGLRLIYYSQIVNDFQKGDIAEGYSVSREKKESFPLTVTSAQKNPTAFYLCASSVHGGSTEAFFGQGTRLTVV.

Of note for this clonotype: The CDR3 ends on some other residue instead of the conserved phenylalanine or tryptophan, so this is likely a read error. No DNA is shown, since the ends of the CDR3 on it are uncertain; the CDR3 is the one TCRdb lists. The gene calls are TRBV20-1 and TRBJ2-7; TRBD2, the table's D call, lacks a check against the DNA. The length of the CDR3 is 15 amino acids, counting both ends. Looked up from germline, CDR1 is DFQATT and CDR2 is SNEGSKA (reference sequence). CDR3 sequence: CSAREGTSGGYELYL.

As concerns this clonotype: The junction shows a germline mismatch at one end, possibly a read error. The V call is TRBV6-4, the J call TRBJ2-6, with 8 bases aligning to TRBD1. Germline CDR1 MRHNA, CDR2 SNTAGT. The CDR3 contains 17 residues. The CDR3, as DNA: TGTGCCAGCAGTGACTCGGCAGGGGGCTCTGGGGCCTACGTCCCGACTTTC. It translates to CASSDSAGGSGAYVPTF.

The chain recombines TRBV11-3 with TRBJ1-1, with D unresolved. Trimming removed 0 bases from V and 10 bases from J, with 15 bases in between. CDR1 is SGHNT and CDR2 is YENEEA in the germline V gene. The CDR3 covers 14 residues. Written as DNA, the CDR3 is TGTGCCAGCAGCTTAGATGACCGGGCGAATCGAGCTTTCTTT. Translated, it gives CASSLDDRANRAFF. The full variable domain, with the rest looked up from reference TRBV11-3 and TRBJ1-1, is EAGVVQSPRYKIIEKKQPVAFWCNPISGHNTLYWYLQNLGQGPELLIRYENEEAVDDSQLPKDRFSAERLKGVDSTLKIQPAELGDSAVYLCASSLDDRANRAFFGQGTRLTVV.

This clonotype is judged medium-sized. The chain is built from TRBV6-5 and TRBJ2-7; the D call may be TRBD1 or TRBD2 (5 bases each). There are 16 residues in the CDR3. Trimming took 5 bases from V and 0 from J, leaving 17 bases between them. From germline, CDR1 is MNHEY and CDR2 SVGAGI. The CDR3 DNA reads as TGTGCCAGCAGTAAGAAGGGACGTCCGAGCTCCTACGAGCAGTACTTC. It specifies CASSKKGRPSSYEQYF.

This clonotype is classed as medium-sized (0.01 to 0.1%). This chain uses TRBV5-4 with TRBJ1-2, with D tentatively TRBD1 (5 bases). This CDR3 has 17 residues. Trimming shortened V by 4 bases and J by 2 bases, and 21 bases separated the two germline ends. Germline V gene sequence: CDR1 SGHNT, CDR2 YYREEE (reference sequence). The CDR3 DNA reads as TGTGCCAGCAGCCCGTACCTCTCCGGGACGGACAACTATGGCTACACCTTC. Protein sequence: CASSPYLSGTDNYGYTF.

The rearrangement uses TRBV12-3 or TRBV12-4 and TRBJ2-7, with TRBD2 matching over 9 bases. V was clipped by 5 bases and J by 6 bases; unmatched bases: 8. This CDR3 comprises 14 residues. The CDR3 DNA reads TGTGCCAGCAGTAGAGCGGGAGGAAGCCGCGAGCAGTACTTC. It is translated as CASSRAGGSREQYF.

Notes on this clonotype: Lacking the conserved final phenylalanine or tryptophan, this CDR3 likely reflects a read error. V usage is TRBV28 and J usage is TRBJ2-5; 8 nucleotides align to TRBD1. The CDR3 runs 15 residues. Germline CDR1 and CDR2: MDHEN and SYDVKM. This CDR3 is CACSLGSTGEGTQYY. CDR3 bases: TGTGCCTGCAGCCTAGGGTCGACAGGGGAAGGGACCCAGTACTAC.

Comments on this clonotype: Its ends do not fully match the called genes, so a read error is possible. The V gene is TRBV24-1, the J gene TRBJ1-2; D is possibly TRBD1 (5 bases). The CDR3 has 15 amino acids. Germline V gene data show CDR1 as KGHDR and CDR2 as SFDVKD. CDR3 region: CVTSDARGADYGYTF. Written as DNA, the CDR3 is TGTGTCACCAGTGACGCAAGGGGCGCGGACTATGGCTACACCTTC.

V and J are TRBV12-3 or TRBV12-4 and TRBJ1-1; a weak D match, TRBD1 (5 bases). This CDR3 contains 14 residues. V dropped 7 bases and J dropped 4 bases, with 16 bases sitting between them. CDR3 in amino acids: CASNPTAGVTEAFF. The CDR3 DNA reads as TGTGCCAGCAACCCGACGGCGGGGGTCACTGAAGCTTTCTTT.

The chain combines TRBV4-3 with TRBJ1-6, with D tentatively TRBD1 (6 bases). Germline lookup yields CDR1 LGHNA and CDR2 YSLEER. V was trimmed by 0 bases and J by 9 bases, leaving 15 bases between them. This CDR3 contains 16 residues. The CDR3 DNA sequence: TGCGCCAGCAGCCAAGAGGCAGGGGATTCGGGTTCACCCCTCCACTTT. It is translated as CASSQEAGDSGSPLHF.

This clonotype was detected once. The chain has TRBV6-1 and TRBJ1-6; no clear D. The germline gives CDR1 MNHNS, CDR2 SASEGT. V lost 6 bases, J lost 4 bases, and 10 bases lay in between. The CDR3 loop spans 14 amino acids. In DNA form, the CDR3 reads TGTGCCAGCAGCAGGACGGCTTATAATTCACCCCTCCACTTT. Translating it yields CASSRTAYNSPLHF.

The CDR3 region has the DNA TGTGCCAGCAGCGTAGGGTTCACGGGCTACGAGCAGTACTTC. Its translation: CASSVGFTGYEQYF. The rearrangement uses TRBV11-2 and TRBJ2-7; D not resolved. Per germline, CDR1 SGHAT and CDR2 FQNNGV. The CDR3 has 14 residues. The germline V and J ends were trimmed by 5 bases and 3 bases, with 14 bases remaining between them.